Listed below are T cell receptor beta chains from one sample, sequenced in a study of T cells in narcolepsy. Using immunoSEQ multiplex PCR, the repertoire was profiled, and TCRdb retains in-frame clones only, with some absent. The sample has approximately 20,000 clones; roughly 94% are singletons. Source material: CD45RA- memory CD4+ T cells from PBMCs. Source of these receptors: a human donor with narcolepsy. CDR3s include the opening cysteine and the closing phenylalanine or tryptophan. A D gene is named only where the DNA matches it firmly. A clone size is listed for some rows: how often the clone was seen (once, few, many), or a class if it is expanded.

TRBJ2-5	14	-	-	TRBV2	CASRGDLYQETQYF	TGTGCCAGCAGGGGGGACCTGTACCAAGAGACCCAGTACTTC
TRBJ2-3	15	-	once	TRBV10-3	CAISALSGGTDTQYF	TGTGCCATCAGTGCACTCTCGGGTGGCACAGATACGCAGTATTTT
TRBJ2-4	20	TRBD1	-	TRBV2	CASSQVGGQGTRRAKNIQYF	TGTGCCAGCAGCCAGGTCGGGGGACAGGGCACCAGGAGGGCCAAAAACATTCAGTACTTC
TRBJ1-1	16	TRBD1	-	TRBV7-9	CASSLGAGGSNTEAFF	TGTGCCAGCAGCTTAGGGGCAGGGGGTTCGAACACTGAAGCTTTCTTT
TRBJ1-1	13	-	-	TRBV29-1	CSVVWTMNTEAFF	TGCAGCGTTGTTTGGACTATGAACACTGAAGCTTTCTTT
TRBJ1-1	12	-	-	TRBV25-1	CASRQGLTEAFF	TGTGCCAGCAGGCAGGGGCTCACTGAAGCTTTCTTT
TRBJ2-7	16	TRBD2	-	TRBV5-1	CASSPTTSGASYEQYF	TGCGCCAGCAGCCCTACGACTAGCGGGGCATCCTACGAGCAGTACTTC
TRBJ2-1	15	TRBD1	-	TRBV18	CASSPMRRDSDEQFF	TGTGCCAGCTCACCAATGCGAAGGGACAGTGATGAGCAGTTCTTC
TRBJ2-2	15	TRBD1	-	TRBV7-2	CASSSSTGGTGELFF	TGTGCCAGCAGCTCCTCCACAGGGGGCACCGGGGAGCTGTTTTTT
TRBJ2-1	18	-	-	TRBV5-1	CASSSGTRGARGGNEQFF	TGCGCCAGCAGCTCCGGGACCCGGGGAGCTCGGGGAGGTAATGAGCAGTTCTTC
TRBJ2-7	16	TRBD2	-	TRBV27	CASRTTTSGRPYEQYF	TGTGCCAGCAGAACGACCACTAGCGGGAGACCCTACGAGCAGTACTTC
TRBJ1-5	14	-	-	TRBV6-1	CASTLSQVNQPQHF	TGTGCCAGCACTTTGTCTCAGGTCAATCAGCCCCAGCATTTT
TRBJ1-1	14	TRBD1	-	TRBV10-1	CARIKKTGDTEAFF	TGCGCCAGGATCAAAAAGACAGGGGACACTGAAGCTTTCTTT
TRBJ2-7	14	-	-	TRBV19	CASSRGTSSYEQYF	TGTGCCAGTAGTCGAGGGACTTCCTCCTACGAGCAGTACTTC
TRBJ1-6	18	-	-	TRBV11-2	CASSFTGLLNRGNSPLHF	TGTGCCAGCAGCTTCACAGGGTTATTGAATCGTGGTAATTCACCCCTCCACTTT
TRBJ2-7	13	TRBD2	-	TRBV30	CAWGGDHSYEQYF	TGTGCCTGGGGGGGGGACCACTCCTACGAGCAGTACTTC
TRBJ1-1	15	-	once	TRBV7-2	CASSLGDRRNTEAFF	TGTGCCAGCAGCTTAGGCGACAGGAGGAACACTGAAGCTTTCTTT
TRBJ1-5	15	TRBD1	-	TRBV5-6	CASSRTTGANQPQHF	TGTGCCAGCAGCCGGACGACAGGGGCCAATCAGCCCCAGCATTTT
TRBJ2-1	13	-	-	TRBV11-2	CASSLGGYNEQFF	TGTGCCAGCAGCTTAGGGGGGTACAATGAGCAGTTCTTC
TRBJ2-1	14	-	-	TRBV11-1	CASSPTTRVGEQFF	TGTGCCAGCAGCCCTACGACTAGGGTCGGTGAGCAGTTCTTC
TRBJ2-7	11	-	-	TRBV5-6	CASSLDYEQYF	TGTGCCAGCAGCTTGGACTACGAGCAGTACTTC
TRBJ2-5	15	TRBD2	-	TRBV5-1	CASSRLAGGEETQYF	TGCGCCAGCAGCAGACTAGCGGGAGGGGAAGAGACCCAGTACTTC
TRBJ2-6	17	TRBD1	-	TRBV27	CASTRDRFNSGANVLTF	TGTGCCAGCACCAGGGACAGATTTAACTCTGGGGCCAACGTCCTGACTTTC
TRBJ2-1	12	-	few	TRBV5-8	CASSYEYNEQFF	TGTGCCAGCAGTTACGAATACAATGAGCAGTTCTTC
TRBJ2-2	21	-	-	TRBV28	CASSFPTGRNWALVGAGELFF	TGTGCCAGCAGTTTTCCGACAGGACGCAATTGGGCCCTTGTGGGGGCTGGGGAGCTGTTTTTT
TRBJ2-7	12	-	-	TRBV29-1	CSVGLDSYEQYF	TGCAGCGTTGGACTAGACTCCTACGAGCAGTACTTC
TRBJ2-1	16	-	-	TRBV19	CASSIVDQSSYNEQFF	TGTGCCAGTAGTATAGTTGACCAGAGCTCCTACAATGAGCAGTTCTTC
TRBJ1-2	15	-	-	TRBV7-2	CASSPLGSGGYGYTF	TGTGCCAGCAGCCCGTTAGGCTCTGGGGGCTATGGCTACACCTTC
TRBJ2-1	19	-	once	TRBV29-1	CSVELDLRGMIIGVNEQFF	TGCAGCGTTGAGCTGGATCTAAGGGGAATGATTATAGGGGTGAATGAGCAGTTCTTC
TRBJ2-5	12	-	once	TRBV7-9	CASSRRQGTQYF	TGTGCCAGCAGCAGGCGTCAGGGGACCCAGTACTTC
TRBJ2-3	20	TRBD2	-	TRBV28	CASRLAGGPVQDSSTDTQYF	TGTGCCAGCAGACTAGCGGGAGGGCCCGTACAAGACTCTAGCACAGATACGCAGTATTTT
TRBJ2-7	16	TRBD1	-	TRBV4-1	CASSPTGQAISYEQYF	TGCGCCAGCAGCCCGACGGGACAGGCGATATCCTACGAGCAGTACTTC
TRBJ2-7	14	-	once	TRBV7-8	CASSAGPTAYEQYF	TGTGCCAGCAGCGCGGGACCCACGGCCTACGAGCAGTACTTC
TRBJ2-3	17	-	-	TRBV10-2	CASSGLASPSSTDTQYF	TGCGCCAGCAGTGGCCTAGCGAGCCCCTCTAGCACAGATACGCAGTATTTT
TRBJ1-1	14	-	once	TRBV7-9	CASSYGTVNTEAFF	TGTGCCAGCAGCTATGGGACGGTGAACACTGAAGCTTTCTTT